A selection of T cell receptor beta chains follows, all from one sample in a study of shared clonotypes between healthy human individuals. Assay: immunoSEQ multiplex PCR; the TCRdb copy retains only in-frame clones and omits some. Of 1.5 million to 2.5 million clones listed, roughly 95% are singletons. The sequencing sample was made of naive CD8+ T cells sorted from blood. These receptors were obtained from a man aged 18 to 30 in good health. The CDR3 runs from the conserved cysteine through the conserved F or W. Fields, in order: J gene, V gene, D gene, clone size, CDR3 length, CDR3 DNA, CDR3 protein. D genes are given only for firm matches. Size tells how often a clone was seen (once, few, many) or the class of an expanded clone, and some rows leave it out.

TRBJ2-1 TRBV5-1 TRBD2 - 17 TGCGCCAGCAGCACTGGGACTAGCCCAAATCATAACAATGAGCAGTTCTTC CASSTGTSPNHNNEQFF
TRBJ2-7 TRBV4-3 - - 13 TGCGCCAGCAGCCAAGAAGTCACCTCCGAGCAGTACTTC CASSQEVTSEQYF
TRBJ2-1 TRBV6-5 - - 11 TGTGCCAGCAGCATTGGGAATGAGCAGTTCTTC CASSIGNEQFF
TRBJ1-2 TRBV29-1 - - 11 TGCAGCGTTGAAGGTTTTTATGGCTACACCTTC CSVEGFYGYTF
TRBJ2-2 TRBV29-1 - - 14 TGCAGCGTCGAAGGCCCAGGGGCTTCCGGGGAGCTGTTTTTT CSVEGPGASGELFF
TRBJ1-3 TRBV7-9 TRBD1 - 19 TGTGCCAGCAGCTTACGGGACAGTCCTAGTAGGAGCTCTGGAAACACCATATATTTT CASSLRDSPSRSSGNTIYF
TRBJ2-1 TRBV27 - few 12 TGTGCCAGCAGTCCGGGGGACAATGAGCAGTTCTTC CASSPGDNEQFF
TRBJ1-2 TRBV4-3 - - 16 TGCGCCAGCAGCCAAGATGAGACAGCAGGGTGGTATGGCTACACCTTC CASSQDETAGWYGYTF
TRBJ2-7 TRBV7-9 - - 11 TGTGCCAGCAGCAGAAACTACGAGCAGTACTTC CASSRNYEQYF
TRBJ2-2 TRBV9 - - 21 TGTGCCAGCAGCGCTGACCCGACACGTCTGCAAATTTACGCGAACACCGGGGAGCTGTTTTTT CASSADPTRLQIYANTGELFF
TRBJ1-6 TRBV9 TRBD1 - 15 TGTGCCAGCAGCGTAGATGGGACAGAGAATTCACCCCTCCACTTT CASSVDGTENSPLHF
TRBJ2-1 TRBV5-1 - - 13 TGCGCCAGCAGCTTGGAGGGGGATAATGAGCAGTTCTTC CASSLEGDNEQFF
TRBJ2-1 TRBV6-5 TRBD2 - 15 TGTGCCAGCAGGACTCTAGCGGGGGGAAACAATGAGCAGTTCTTC CASRTLAGGNNEQFF
TRBJ2-3 TRBV13 TRBD2 - 15 TGTGCCAGCAGCGCCTGGCGGGAGATAGCAGATACGCAGTATTTT CASSAWREIADTQYF
TRBJ2-7 TRBV4-1 - - 14 TGCGCCAGCAGCCAAGCGGCAGGTCCGGACGAGCAGTACTTC CASSQAAGPDEQYF
TRBJ2-7 TRBV11-3 TRBD1 - 15 TGTGCCAGCAGCAAGACAGGGGGGATCATCTACGAGCAGTACTTC CASSKTGGIIYEQYF
TRBJ1-5 TRBV7-9 TRBD1 - 15 TGTGCCAGCAGCCCCACAGGGGAGGGGAATCAGCCCCAGCATTTT CASSPTGEGNQPQHF
TRBJ1-1 TRBV7-2 TRBD1 - 14 TGTGCCAGCAGCTTTCCGGGACAGGACACTGAAGCTTTCTTT CASSFPGQDTEAFF
TRBJ1-1 TRBV11-1 - once 12 TGTGCCAGCAGCTCATCGACATCTGAAGCTTTCTTT CASSSSTSEAFF
TRBJ2-4 TRBV7-2 TRBD1 - 17 TGTGCCAGCAGCTTACCCATCAGGGGGCAAGTCAAAAACATTCAGTACTTC CASSLPIRGQVKNIQYF
TRBJ2-3 TRBV6-1 TRBD2 - 15 TGTGCCAGCAGTGATCCTAGCGGGAGGGGAGATACGCAGTATTTT CASSDPSGRGDTQYF
TRBJ2-1 TRBV5-6 TRBD1 - 16 TGTGCCAGCAGCCTCTTCGGGACAGGGTCCTACAATGAGCAGTTCTTC CASSLFGTGSYNEQFF
TRBJ2-7 TRBV6-5 - - 14 TGTGCCACTGCCGCGGGACATATCTCCTACGAGCAGTACTTC CATAAGHISYEQYF
TRBJ1-4 TRBV28 - once 16 TGTGCCAGCAGTTTACTCGGGGAGGGAGAGAATGAAAAACTGTTTTTT CASSLLGEGENEKLFF
TRBJ2-3 TRBV11-2 TRBD2 once 18 TGTGCCAGCAGCTTAGAACTAGCGGGGGGGTTGAGCACAGATACGCAGTATTTT CASSLELAGGLSTDTQYF
TRBJ2-7 TRBV9 - - 15 TGTGCCAGCAGCGTAGGTTACGGGAGAACCTACGAGCAGTACTTC CASSVGYGRTYEQYF
TRBJ2-1 TRBV28 TRBD1 - 13 TGTGCCAGCAGCCCCCGACAGGGTCTTGAGCAGTTCTTC CASSPRQGLEQFF
TRBJ1-1 TRBV14 TRBD1 - 15 TGTGCCAGCAGCCCGGGGACAGGGCTGAACACTGAAGCTTTCTTT CASSPGTGLNTEAFF
TRBJ2-1 TRBV7-9 - once 12 TGTGCCAGCAGCCTAGTAGGGTATGAGCAGTTCTTC CASSLVGYEQFF
TRBJ1-1 TRBV11-2 TRBD1 - 14 TGTGCCAGCAGGGAAGGACAGGGTTGGACTGAAGCTTTCTTT CASREGQGWTEAFF
TRBJ2-1 TRBV11-2 TRBD1 - 13 TGTGCCAGCAGCCGGACAGGGGAAGGTGAGCAGTTCTTC CASSRTGEGEQFF
TRBJ2-7 TRBV4-2 TRBD2 - 17 TGTGCCAGCAGCCAAGAAGGGGGAGCGGGGGGGATATACGAGCAGTACTTC CASSQEGGAGGIYEQYF
TRBJ1-4 TRBV28 TRBD1 - 16 TGTGCCAGCAGTCCATATACAGGGGAGACTAATGAAAAACTGTTTTTT CASSPYTGETNEKLFF
TRBJ1-2 TRBV5-1 - - 13 TGCGCCAGCAGCTTGGGCGGAGGGGCGGGCTACACCTTC CASSLGGGAGYTF
TRBJ1-1 TRBV6-1 TRBD1 - 14 TGTGCCAGCAGTGAAGACAGGGGGTTCACTGAAGCTTTCTTT CASSEDRGFTEAFF
TRBJ2-2 TRBV25-1 - - 14 TGTGCCAGCAGTTGGGGCTTGAACACCGGGGAGCTGTTTTTT CASSWGLNTGELFF
TRBJ2-7 TRBV2 - - 16 TGTGCCAGCAGTTTTTGGCGAGACCGGAGCTCCTACGAGCAGTACTTC CASSFWRDRSSYEQYF
TRBJ1-4 TRBV9 - - 14 TGTGCCAGCAGCGCTGAGGGGGCTAATGAAAAACTGTTTTTT CASSAEGANEKLFF
TRBJ2-1 TRBV6-5 TRBD2 once 16 TGTGCCAGCAGTTACTCGGCGGGAGAGGTCTACAATGAGCAGTTCTTC CASSYSAGEVYNEQFF